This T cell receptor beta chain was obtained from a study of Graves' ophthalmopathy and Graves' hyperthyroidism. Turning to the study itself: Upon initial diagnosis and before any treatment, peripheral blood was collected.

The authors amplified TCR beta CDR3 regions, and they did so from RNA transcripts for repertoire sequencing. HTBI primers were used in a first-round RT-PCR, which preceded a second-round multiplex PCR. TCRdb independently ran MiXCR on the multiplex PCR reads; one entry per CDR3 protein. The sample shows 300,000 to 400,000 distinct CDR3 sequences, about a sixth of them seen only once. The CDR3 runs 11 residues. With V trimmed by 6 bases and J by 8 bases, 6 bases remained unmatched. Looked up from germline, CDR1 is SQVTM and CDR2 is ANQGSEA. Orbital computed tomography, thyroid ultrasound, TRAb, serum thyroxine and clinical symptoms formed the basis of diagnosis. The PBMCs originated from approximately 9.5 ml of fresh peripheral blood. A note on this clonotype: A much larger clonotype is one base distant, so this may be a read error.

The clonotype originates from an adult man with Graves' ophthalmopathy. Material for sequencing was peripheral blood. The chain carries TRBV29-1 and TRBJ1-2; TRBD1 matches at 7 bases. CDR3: CSVVEGAGYTF. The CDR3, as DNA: TGCAGCGTGGTAGAGGGGGCCGGCTACACCTTC.